The clone carrying this T cell receptor (beta chain) was seen repeatedly, ten times or more. The time point denotes: persistent/refractory GD, antithyroid drugs over 5 years with positive TRAb. The TCR library used RNA extracted from PBMCs. According to the study, TCR beta libraries were built with iRepertoire HTBI primers and CDR3-region Arm-PCR. Each CDR3 protein is one row after TCRdb ran MiXCR on the multiplex PCR reads. The repertoire holds about 290,000 distinct CDR3 sequences, with roughly a fifth as singletons. The sample comes from a study of regulatory T cells in long-lasting Graves disease. Background on the study: It was over 5 years of antithyroid drugs, with positive TSH receptor antibodies, that meant persistent Graves' disease.

From germline, CDR1 is GTSNPN and CDR2 SVGIG (reference sequence). V was shortened by 5 bases and J by 10 bases, with 11 bases between the two germline ends. The length of the CDR3 is 11 residues. The rearrangement links TRBV30 to TRBJ1-4; no firm D call. Sequenced material: peripheral blood mononuclear cells (PBMCs), taken when the disease was refractory, from a patient treated with antithyroid drugs. The receptor comes from a female donor with Graves disease. This CDR3 reads CAWALHGKLFF. The CDR3 DNA sequence: TGTGCCTGGGCCCTCCACGGAAAACTGTTTTTT. The variable domain in full, completed from reference TRBV30 and TRBJ1-4, reads SQTIHQWPATLVQPVGSPLSLECTVEGTSNPNLYWYRQAAGRGLQLLFYSVGIGQISSEVPQNLSASRPQDRQFILSSKKLLLSDSGFYLCAWALHGKLFFGSGTQLSVL.